The source of this TCR beta chain is a study of blood T cells in healthy people across ages. Study-level findings and limits: Older age coincided with a roughly linear decline in TCR beta diversity per million T cells. Fewer expanded clones and more diversity marked long-lived versus aged donors.

Primers used in a second PCR of about 7 to 12 cycles were a sample-barcoded 5' primer and a J-beta primer mix. TCRdb itself ran the 5' RACE reads through MiXCR, one entry per CDR3 protein. The top ten hold roughly a sixth of the sample, which has 850,000 or so distinct CDR3 sequences, about 28% seen once. The CDR3 has 13 amino acids. Concerning this clonotype: Its specificity is unknown. The junction does not match germline at one end; this may be a read error.

Whenever a sample was processed, at least 7 million PBMCs were isolated. Total RNA extracted from each sample amounted to at least 5.5 micrograms. The TCR comes from a woman older than 75 in good health. This chain links TRBV12-3 or TRBV12-4 with TRBJ2-1; no firm D call. The sample taken for sequencing was blood. The CDR3 DNA reads as TGTGCCAGCAGTTTTTTTCCTGGCAATGGGCAGTTCTTC. This encodes CASSFFPGNGQFF.